The 13 T cell receptor beta chains in this list originate from one sample, sequenced in a study of regulatory T cells in long-lasting Graves disease. Stated time point: persistent/refractory GD, antithyroid drugs over 5 years with positive TRAb. Isolated PBMC RNA provided the starting material for the TCR library. Library construction for TCR beta used iRepertoire HTBI primers and Arm-PCR of CDR3 regions. TCRdb analysed the multiplex PCR reads with MiXCR anew, one entry per CDR3 protein. Of about 470,000 distinct CDR3 sequences listed, more than 20% are singletons. Sequencing used peripheral blood mononuclear cells (PBMCs), obtained when the disease was refractory, from a patient treated with antithyroid drugs. The receptors stem from a female donor with Graves disease.

This clonotype has a count of ten or more. This chain links TRBV29-1 with TRBJ2-5; 12 nucleotides agree with TRBD2. This CDR3 is built from 13 residues. V was pared by 6 bases and J by 5 bases, with 4 bases of the junction left unmatched. Germline V gene lookup returns CDR1 SQVTM and CDR2 ANQGSEA. The CDR3 loop reads CSVGTSGRETQYF. The CDR3 nucleotides are TGCAGCGTGGGGACTAGCGGGCGTGAGACCCAGTACTTC. Based on the CDR3 plus reference TRBV29-1 and TRBJ2-5, the full variable domain is SAVISQKPSRDICQRGTSLTIQCQVDSQVTMMFWYRQQPGQSLTLIATANQGSEATYESGFVIDKFPISRPNLTFSTLTVSNMSPEDSSIYLCSVGTSGRETQYFGPGTRLLVL.

The chain uses TRBV5-1 and TRBJ2-2, with D perhaps TRBD1 or TRBD2 (5 bases each). Per the germline V gene, CDR1 is SGHRS and CDR2 is YFSETQ. The CDR3 consists of 14 residues. V lost 0 bases to trimming and J lost 7 bases, with 10 bases between them. CDR3 residues: CASSLAGAGGELFF. The CDR3 nucleotides read TGCGCCAGCAGCTTGGCCGGGGCCGGCGGGGAGCTGTTTTTT.

This clonotype was recorded a few times. This sequence joins TRBV18 and TRBJ1-2; D is uncertain. Germline assignment: CDR1 KGHSH and CDR2 LQKENI. Between the trimmed V and J ends, which lost 2 bases and 0 bases, there was a span of 4 bases. CDR3 length equals 13 residues. CDR3 nucleotide sequence: TGTGCCAGCTCACCAATAGCTAACTATGGCTACACCTTC. It translates to CASSPIANYGYTF.

This clonotype has a handful of counts. The chain joins TRBV11-2 to TRBJ1-1; no firm D call. V lost 6 bases and J lost 1, with 12 bases in between. In germline, CDR1 is SGHAT, CDR2 FQNNGV. The CDR3 length is 14 residues. In nucleotides, the CDR3 is TGTGCCAGCAGTGATGGGCCCCGGAACACTGAAGCTTTCTTT. Residues: CASSDGPRNTEAFF.

The genes are TRBV20-1 and TRBJ2-1; D ambiguous. The germline CDR1 and CDR2 sequences are DFQATT and SNEGSKA (reference sequence). This CDR3 has 16 amino acids. Between the trimmed V and J ends, which lost 0 bases and 0 bases, there was a span of 12 bases. The CDR3 DNA is TGCAGTGCTAGAGATCATACGGCGAGCTCCTACAATGAGCAGTTCTTC. As protein: CSARDHTASSYNEQFF.

This chain uses TRBV30 with TRBJ1-5; possibly TRBD1 for D (6 bases). The CDR3 is 13 residues long. V gave up 0 bases and J gave up 5 bases, with 8 bases separating them. CDR1 GTSNPN and CDR2 SVGIG come from the germline V gene (reference sequence). This chain's CDR3 is CAWSVGQHQPQHF. DNA of the CDR3: TGTGCCTGGAGTGTAGGACAGCATCAGCCCCAGCATTTT.

This clonotype occurred many times. The CDR3 DNA follows: TGCAGCGCATTGACACTTACGAACACTGAAGCTTTCTTT. Protein product: CSALTLTNTEAFF. J is TRBJ1-1 and V is TRBV29-1; D is undetermined. Trimming took off 7 bases at V and 1 base at J, with 13 bases between the two ends. CDR3 length: 13 amino acids. CDR1 is SQVTM and CDR2 is ANQGSEA in the germline V gene.

This clonotype was counted ten times or more. The V gene is TRBV6-1, the J gene TRBJ2-4; D possibly matches TRBD1 or TRBD2 (7 bases each). Looked up from germline, CDR1 is MNHNS and CDR2 is SASEGT. Trimming took 7 bases from V and 6 from J, leaving 16 bases between them. The CDR3 sequence is 14 residues long. The CDR3 sequence: CASKFQGGANIQYF. The CDR3 region has the DNA TGTGCCAGCAAATTCCAGGGGGGGGCAAACATTCAGTACTTC.

This chain connects TRBV20-1 to TRBJ1-5; perhaps TRBD1 as D (5 bases). Trimming left V 3 bases short and J 1 base short, with 22 bases between. CDR1 DFQATT and CDR2 SNEGSKA come from the germline V gene (reference sequence). The CDR3 is made up of 18 amino acids. In DNA form, the CDR3 reads TGCAGTGCTAGCTCCGGGAGGGGCGGGGTTGGGAGCAATCAGCCCCAGCATTTT. Its protein is CSASSGRGGVGSNQPQHF.

V gene TRBV28 combines with J gene TRBJ2-3; 7 bases agree with TRBD2. The V gene's germline CDR1 is MDHEN and CDR2 SYDVKM. The length of the CDR3 is 16 residues. Trimming cost V 5 bases and J 1 base; bases outside gene matches: 9. The CDR3 DNA follows: TGTGCCAGCAGTCTCAGACTAGCTTCGCGCACAGATACGCAGTATTTT. Encoded protein: CASSLRLASRTDTQYF.

Many counts were recorded for this clonotype. V gene TRBV12-3 or TRBV12-4 combines with J gene TRBJ1-1; D may be TRBD1 (5 bases). This CDR3 has 14 amino acids. Trimming cost V 5 bases and J 0 bases, with 10 bases left between them. The CDR3 protein is CASSDGGMNTEAFF. CDR3 nucleotides: TGTGCCAGCAGTGACGGGGGGATGAACACTGAAGCTTTCTTT.

This clonotype has ten or more counts. The CDR3 DNA reads as TGTGCCAGCAGTTACTCTCCGTGGGTGAACACTGAAGCTTTCTTT. Amino acid sequence: CASSYSPWVNTEAFF. The chain joins TRBV6-5 to TRBJ1-1; D not resolved. The germline CDR1 and CDR2 sequences are MNHEY and SVGAGI. V was shortened by 0 bases and J by 0 bases, with 8 bases between the two germline ends. The length of the CDR3 is 15 residues.

The chain employs TRBV9 and TRBJ2-5; 10 positions agree with TRBD1. V lost 4 bases and J lost 5; bases outside the gene matches: 14. This CDR3 has 17 residues. Germline-derived CDR1 and CDR2 are SGDLS and YYNGEE. The CDR3 is CASSTSRVTGGDETQYF. DNA of the CDR3: TGTGCCAGCAGCACCTCGCGCGTGACAGGGGGCGACGAGACCCAGTACTTC.